A selection of T cell receptor beta chains follows, all from one sample in a study of T cells in Graves' hyperthyroidism and ophthalmopathy. TCRdb ran MiXCR on the multiplex PCR reads and lists one entry per CDR3 protein. The sample shows about 150,000 distinct CDR3 sequences, less than 25% of them seen only once. Sequences were obtained from blood. These receptors all stem from a woman between 50 and 59 years old with Graves' hyperthyroidism that later progressed to Graves' ophthalmopathy. CDR3s include the opening cysteine and the closing phenylalanine or tryptophan. Fields, in order: clone size, D gene, V gene, J gene, CDR3 DNA, CDR3 protein. The D gene is left open where the match is weak. Not all rows give a size; the values are once, few, many and, for expanded clones, a class.

size: few; D: NA; V: TRBV28; J: TRBJ2-7; DNA: TGTGCCAGCAGCATTCGAGGCAGAACCTACGAGCAGTACTTC; CDR3: CASSIRGRTYEQYF
size: NA; D: TRBD1; V: TRBV30; J: TRBJ1-2; DNA: TGTGCCTGGAGTCTACGGACAGGGCACTATGGCTACACCTTC; CDR3: CAWSLRTGHYGYTF
size: many; D: TRBD1; V: TRBV30; J: TRBJ2-7; DNA: TGTGCCTGCCGGGACAGCTCCTACGAGCAGTACTTC; CDR3: CACRDSSYEQYF
size: NA; D: NA; V: TRBV5-8; J: TRBJ2-6; DNA: TGTGCCAGCAGCCCTAAGAGGGGAGCTGGGGCCAACGTCCTGACTTTC; CDR3: CASSPKRGAGANVLTF
size: NA; D: NA; V: TRBV7-8; J: TRBJ1-1; DNA: TGCGCCAGCAGCCAAGAACTGGGAAACACTGAAGCTTTCTTT; CDR3: CASSQELGNTEAFF
size: NA; D: NA; V: TRBV3-1; J: TRBJ2-3; DNA: TGTGCCAGTAGCCCCCATTTGGGCGGGAAAACAGATACGCAGTATTTT; CDR3: CASSPHLGGKTDTQYF
size: many; D: TRBD2; V: TRBV29-1; J: TRBJ2-3; DNA: TGCAGCGTTGAAAGAGGGATTAGCGGGACAGATACGCAGTATTTT; CDR3: CSVERGISGTDTQYF
size: NA; D: NA; V: TRBV20-1; J: TRBJ1-4; DNA: TGCAGTGCTAGGCCACAGCCAGATCCCCACCGTTGGGAAAAACTGTTTTTT; CDR3: CSARPQPDPHRWEKLFF
size: NA; D: NA; V: TRBV5-1; J: TRBJ2-5; DNA: TGCGCCAGCAGCCAACCGACATCCCCGGGGACCCAGTACTTC; CDR3: CASSQPTSPGTQYF
size: many; D: TRBD2; V: TRBV9; J: TRBJ2-1; DNA: TGTGCCAGCAGCCCCCGGGACTATCCGAGCTCCTACAATGAGCAGTTCTTC; CDR3: CASSPRDYPSSYNEQFF
size: NA; D: TRBD2; V: TRBV5-1; J: TRBJ2-3; DNA: TGCGCCAGCAGCTTTAGCGGGGGACCCACAGATACGCAGTATTTT; CDR3: CASSFSGGPTDTQYF
size: few; D: NA; V: TRBV19; J: TRBJ2-1; DNA: TGTGCCAGTAGTATCCAGGGCTACAATGAGCAGTTCTTC; CDR3: CASSIQGYNEQFF
size: NA; D: TRBD2; V: TRBV6-2/TRBV6-3; J: TRBJ2-7; DNA: TGTGCCAGCATCGGAGGGACTAGCGGTACCTACGAGCAGTACTTC; CDR3: CASIGGTSGTYEQYF
size: many; D: NA; V: TRBV28; J: TRBJ2-7; DNA: TGTGCCACCTTGTTGGCTTACTCCTACGAGCAGTACTTC; CDR3: CATLLAYSYEQYF
size: NA; D: NA; V: TRBV12-3/TRBV12-4; J: TRBJ1-1; DNA: TGTGCCAGCAGTTTAAGTTTCGTTTTTCCTGAAGCTTTCTTT; CDR3: CASSLSFVFPEAFF
size: many; D: TRBD2; V: TRBV7-9; J: TRBJ2-7; DNA: TGTGCCAGCAGCCCGGGACTACCCTACGAGCAGTACTTC; CDR3: CASSPGLPYEQYF
size: NA; D: NA; V: TRBV30; J: TRBJ1-6; DNA: TGTGCCTGGAGCGAGAGACAGAATTCACCCCTCCACTTT; CDR3: CAWSERQNSPLHF
size: NA; D: NA; V: TRBV28; J: TRBJ2-3; DNA: TGTGCCAGCAGTTTCACATGGCAGAACCCTAGCACAGATACGCAGTATTTT; CDR3: CASSFTWQNPSTDTQYF
size: few; D: NA; V: TRBV7-3; J: TRBJ2-1; DNA: TGTGCCAGCAGCTGGGGACTCGGGGGCAGCAATGAGCAGTTCTTC; CDR3: CASSWGLGGSNEQFF
size: NA; D: TRBD2; V: TRBV11-1; J: TRBJ2-2; DNA: TGTGCCAGCAGCTCAGGGACTAGCGGGAGACAGAGACGGGACACCGGGGAGCTGTTTTTT; CDR3: CASSSGTSGRQRRDTGELFF
size: NA; D: NA; V: TRBV12-3/TRBV12-4; J: TRBJ1-1; DNA: TGTGCCAGCAGACCGGGACTTTGGACAAGAATGAACACTGAAGCTTTCTTT; CDR3: CASRPGLWTRMNTEAFF